This is a list of T cell receptor beta chains from one sample in a study of beta chain features in type 1 diabetes. Repertoires were generated with immunoSEQ multiplex PCR, while TCRdb's copy carries only in-frame clones and drops some. The sample carries over 700,000 clones, 17% recorded once. The material sequenced was naive CD4+ T cells from blood. These receptors came from a woman aged 18 to 35 in good health. The CDR3 runs from the conserved cysteine through the conserved F or W. Each record gives: V gene, J gene, clone size, D gene, CDR3 DNA, CDR3 protein. A D gene is named only where the DNA matches it firmly. A row's size may be missing; if present it is once, few, many or a size class.

v_gene: TRBV28
j_gene: TRBJ2-7
abundance: few
d_gene: .
CDR3nt: TGTGCCAGCAGGCTAGGTACAGCAACCTACGAGCAGTACTTC
CDR3aa: CASRLGTATYEQYF

v_gene: TRBV20-1
j_gene: TRBJ2-5
abundance: .
d_gene: .
CDR3nt: TGCAGTGCTAGTTCCCAGACCCAGTACTTC
CDR3aa: CSASSQTQYF

v_gene: TRBV29-1
j_gene: TRBJ2-5
abundance: .
d_gene: .
CDR3nt: TGCAGCGTTGACAGGGCCGGAGAGACCCAGTACTTC
CDR3aa: CSVDRAGETQYF

v_gene: TRBV6-6
j_gene: TRBJ2-1
abundance: .
d_gene: .
CDR3nt: TGTGCCAGCAGACCGGACGAGTACAATGAGCAGTTCTTC
CDR3aa: CASRPDEYNEQFF

v_gene: TRBV20-1
j_gene: TRBJ1-1
abundance: few
d_gene: .
CDR3nt: TGCAGTGCCCGGCTGGGGACTCGAGCTTTCTTT
CDR3aa: CSARLGTRAFF

v_gene: TRBV19
j_gene: TRBJ2-1
abundance: .
d_gene: TRBD2
CDR3nt: TGTGCCAGTAACTCAGCGGGAGGCAGCTCCTACAATGAGCAGTTCTTC
CDR3aa: CASNSAGGSSYNEQFF

v_gene: TRBV29-1
j_gene: TRBJ1-1
abundance: .
d_gene: .
CDR3nt: TGCAGCGTTGAACGCTCTCTTCGGGCTGAAGCTTTCTTT
CDR3aa: CSVERSLRAEAFF

v_gene: TRBV28
j_gene: TRBJ1-3
abundance: few
d_gene: .
CDR3nt: TGTGCCAGCATAGGGGGAAACACCATATATTTT
CDR3aa: CASIGGNTIYF

v_gene: TRBV6-1
j_gene: TRBJ2-5
abundance: few
d_gene: .
CDR3nt: TGTGCCAGCCTAGGCTGGGTTTGGGAGACCCAGTACTTC
CDR3aa: CASLGWVWETQYF

v_gene: TRBV6-6
j_gene: TRBJ2-1
abundance: few
d_gene: TRBD1
CDR3nt: TGTGCCAGCAGCGCCAGACAGGGCAGCAATGAGCAGTTCTTC
CDR3aa: CASSARQGSNEQFF

v_gene: TRBV2
j_gene: TRBJ2-5
abundance: few
d_gene: TRBD2
CDR3nt: TGTGCCAGCAAAACTAGGGAGGGAGGTGAGACCCAGTACTTC
CDR3aa: CASKTREGGETQYF

v_gene: TRBV5-6
j_gene: TRBJ2-7
abundance: .
d_gene: TRBD1
CDR3nt: TGTGCCAGCATGATCTTAGGGGGCGATACGAAGCAGTACTTC
CDR3aa: CASMILGGDTKQYF

v_gene: TRBV21-1
j_gene: TRBJ1-2
abundance: few
d_gene: .
CDR3nt: TGTGCCAGCAGAGGAGCGAACTATGGCTACACCTTC
CDR3aa: CASRGANYGYTF

v_gene: TRBV7-2
j_gene: TRBJ2-5
abundance: .
d_gene: .
CDR3nt: TGTGCCAGCAGCCAGGGACTCCAAGAGACCCAGTACTTC
CDR3aa: CASSQGLQETQYF

v_gene: TRBV6-5
j_gene: TRBJ2-1
abundance: few
d_gene: .
CDR3nt: TGTGCCAGCAAGCCGGGCCTTAGTTACAATGAGCAGTTCTTC
CDR3aa: CASKPGLSYNEQFF

v_gene: TRBV7-3
j_gene: TRBJ2-1
abundance: few
d_gene: .
CDR3nt: TGTGCCAGCAGCTTAAGGCGGAACAATGAGCAGTTCTTC
CDR3aa: CASSLRRNNEQFF

v_gene: TRBV28
j_gene: TRBJ1-2
abundance: .
d_gene: .
CDR3nt: TGTGCCAGCAGTTTGGGGTCAGGGCCATTTGGCTACACCTTC
CDR3aa: CASSLGSGPFGYTF

v_gene: TRBV25-1
j_gene: TRBJ1-1
abundance: few
d_gene: .
CDR3nt: TGTGCCAGCAGTGAATATGAGACGCGGGGCACTGAAGCTTTCTTT
CDR3aa: CASSEYETRGTEAFF

v_gene: TRBV11-2
j_gene: TRBJ1-5
abundance: few
d_gene: TRBD1
CDR3nt: TGTGCCAGCAGCTCCGGACAGGGGGATCAGCCCCAGCATTTT
CDR3aa: CASSSGQGDQPQHF

v_gene: TRBV11-3
j_gene: TRBJ2-1
abundance: .
d_gene: .
CDR3nt: TGTGCCACCAAGGGGACCCCCTACAATGAGCAGTTCTTC
CDR3aa: CATKGTPYNEQFF

v_gene: TRBV5-1
j_gene: TRBJ2-5
abundance: .
d_gene: TRBD1
CDR3nt: TGCGCCAGCAGCACAGGGGGCTTAGAGACCCAGTACTTC
CDR3aa: CASSTGGLETQYF

v_gene: TRBV2
j_gene: TRBJ1-5
abundance: .
d_gene: .
CDR3nt: TGTGCCAGCAGTGAAGGGAGAGGGCCCCAGCATTTT
CDR3aa: CASSEGRGPQHF

v_gene: TRBV6-1
j_gene: TRBJ1-2
abundance: few
d_gene: .
CDR3nt: TGTGCCAGCAGTGAAGTGGGGACACTATATGGCTACACCTTC
CDR3aa: CASSEVGTLYGYTF

v_gene: TRBV7-9
j_gene: TRBJ1-5
abundance: .
d_gene: TRBD1
CDR3nt: TGTGCCAGCAGCTCCGGACAGGGGGATCAGCCCCAGCATTTT
CDR3aa: CASSSGQGDQPQHF

v_gene: TRBV4-2
j_gene: TRBJ2-1
abundance: few
d_gene: .
CDR3nt: TGTGCCAGCAGCCAAGATCAAACGAATGAGCAGTTCTTC
CDR3aa: CASSQDQTNEQFF

v_gene: TRBV27
j_gene: TRBJ1-4
abundance: few
d_gene: .
CDR3nt: TGTGCCAGCAGTTTACAGTGGGGCCTCCCTCGGGAAAAACTGTTTTTT
CDR3aa: CASSLQWGLPREKLFF

v_gene: TRBV7-9
j_gene: TRBJ2-1
abundance: .
d_gene: .
CDR3nt: TGTGCCAGCAGCTTAGACCTGAGATACCTCTACAATGAGCAGTTCTTC
CDR3aa: CASSLDLRYLYNEQFF

v_gene: TRBV18
j_gene: TRBJ1-2
abundance: .
d_gene: .
CDR3nt: TGTGCCAGCTCACCTAATTCGGAGGCCAACTATGGCTACACCTTC
CDR3aa: CASSPNSEANYGYTF

v_gene: TRBV6-5
j_gene: TRBJ2-2
abundance: .
d_gene: .
CDR3nt: TGTGCCAGCAGTTACGGGGGTCATGCCGGGGAGCTGTTTTTT
CDR3aa: CASSYGGHAGELFF

v_gene: TRBV5-1
j_gene: TRBJ1-2
abundance: .
d_gene: .
CDR3nt: TGCGCCAGCAGCTTGGGGAATACTAACTATGGCTACACCTTC
CDR3aa: CASSLGNTNYGYTF

v_gene: TRBV19
j_gene: TRBJ2-4
abundance: .
d_gene: TRBD2
CDR3nt: TGTGCCAGTAGTATGGGCCTGGCTCGCGGGAGAGCCAAAAACATTCAGTACTTC
CDR3aa: CASSMGLARGRAKNIQYF

v_gene: TRBV28
j_gene: TRBJ2-7
abundance: .
d_gene: TRBD1
CDR3nt: TGTGCCAGCAGGACAGGGGCGGCGGACTACGAGCAGTACTTC
CDR3aa: CASRTGAADYEQYF

v_gene: TRBV15
j_gene: TRBJ1-2
abundance: few
d_gene: .
CDR3nt: TGTGCCACCAGCAGAGATCTCAGCCTTAACTATGGCTACACCTTC
CDR3aa: CATSRDLSLNYGYTF

v_gene: TRBV18
j_gene: TRBJ1-2
abundance: few
d_gene: .
CDR3nt: TGTGCCAGCCGGAGGTCAGGAGAAGATTATGGCTACACCTTC
CDR3aa: CASRRSGEDYGYTF

v_gene: TRBV7-6
j_gene: TRBJ2-7
abundance: .
d_gene: .
CDR3nt: TGTGCCAGCAGAAACCGGGACCGGCCGTTGTACTTC
CDR3aa: CASRNRDRPLYF

v_gene: TRBV11-2
j_gene: TRBJ2-7
abundance: .
d_gene: .
CDR3nt: TGTGCCAGCAGCTTAGTGGGGACGCTTTCCTACGAGCAGTACTTC
CDR3aa: CASSLVGTLSYEQYF